At least ten counts were recorded for the clone carrying this T cell receptor (beta chain). This specimen comes from a study of blood T cells in healthy people across ages. Then a second PCR, running about 6 to 12 cycles, was carried out with a sample-barcoded 5' primer and a J-beta primer mix. Each cDNA molecule carried a tag from a template-switch adaptor that contained 12 random nucleotides. TCRdb independently ran MiXCR on the 5' RACE reads; one entry per CDR3 protein. The sample has 710,000 or so distinct CDR3 sequences; 32% are singletons. This CDR3 has 14 residues. V lost 5 bases, J lost 2 bases, and 11 bases lay in between. Germline CDR1 reads SGHTA; CDR2 reads FQGTGA. The donors, aged roughly 6 to 95, were healthy Caucasians from Russia.

This rearrangement joins TRBV7-3 to TRBJ2-3, with D perhaps TRBD2 (5 bases). The sequence was collected from a woman older than 75 in good health. Sequencing used blood. CDR3 sequence reads: CASSLGADTDTQYF. DNA for the CDR3: TGTGCCAGCAGCCTCGGAGCGGACACAGATACGCAGTATTTT.